Following are 21 T cell receptor beta chains from one sample sequenced in a study of beta chain features in type 1 diabetes. Overall study findings and caveats: Type 1 diabetes patients had TCRB CDR3s that were shorter (moderately but significantly so) in all four CD4+ subsets.

For these receptors, no antigen is known. The investigators reverse transcribed all of the isolated RNA, so they sequenced expressed TCRB transcripts. The protocol was immunoSEQ multiplex PCR, while the TCRdb copy is restricted to in-frame clones and leaves out a portion. The table records around 300,000 clones, approximately 16% of them present only once. The sequenced sample consisted of naive CD4+ T cells from blood. Receptors were obtained from a man aged 18 to 29 with type 1 diabetes.

This clone turned up a few times. The V gene is TRBV7-2, the J gene TRBJ1-1, with 7 bases identical to TRBD1. The CDR3 consists of 14 residues. From germline, CDR1 is SGHTA and CDR2 FQGNSA. Trimming at V came to 2 bases and at J to 6 bases, leaving 6 bases not matched to a gene. As DNA, the CDR3 is TGTGCCAGCAGCTTAAAAGGAGGGGGCTCTGAAGCTTTCTTT. Its protein is CASSLKGGGSEAFF.

V gene TRBV7-9 combines with J gene TRBJ2-1, with D unresolved. This CDR3 has 8 amino acids. Per the germline V gene, CDR1 is SEHNR and CDR2 is FQNEAQ (reference sequence). Trimming took 5 bases from V and 15 from J, leaving 5 bases between them. CDR3 protein: CASSLWFF. The CDR3 coding sequence is TGTGCCAGCAGCCTCTGGTTCTTC. The full variable domain, its missing parts supplied by reference TRBV7-9 and TRBJ2-1, is DTGVSQNPRHKITKRGQNVTFRCDPISEHNRLYWYRQTLGQGPEFLTYFQNEAQLEKSRLLSDRFSAERPKGSFSTLEIQRTEQGDSAMYLCASSLWFFGPGTRLTVL.

In its sample, this clone was seen a few times. V gene TRBV5-1 combines with J gene TRBJ1-1; 7 bases match TRBD1. Germline V lookup: CDR1 SGHRS, CDR2 YFSETQ. This CDR3 region has 14 residues. V shed 5 bases and J 3 bases; nucleotides not matched to a gene: 7. CDR3 protein: CASRPDREYTEAFF. CDR3 bases: TGCGCCAGCAGGCCAGACAGGGAGTACACTGAAGCTTTCTTT.

CDR3 bases: TGTGCCAGCAGCAAAGAGTGTACCGGGACAGGGGTCCACGAGCAGTACTTC. It codes for CASSKECTGTGVHEQYF. This sequence joins TRBV21-1 and TRBJ2-7; TRBD1 is the table's D call, not checked against the DNA. TRBV21-1 is a listed pseudogene. The CDR3 extends over 17 amino acids.

The sample holds a few counts of this clone. The V call is TRBV9, the J call TRBJ2-1, with TRBD1 as a possible D gene (6 bases). The V end lost 2 bases, the J end lost 6 bases, and 15 bases lay between the germline ends. The CDR3 sequence is 15 residues long. Germline CDR1 and CDR2: SGDLS and YYNGEE. The CDR3 nucleotides are TGTGCCAGCAGCGTTGCAAGGGCCAGGGGCAATGAGCAGTTCTTC. Its translation is CASSVARARGNEQFF.

The table lists this clone with a few counts. The gene calls are TRBV28 and TRBJ2-7, with a weak D call TRBD2 (6 bases). The CDR3 covers 12 residues. CDR1 and CDR2 from the germline V gene are MDHEN and SYDVKM. Trimming removed 6 bases at V and 12 bases at J, with 18 bases between. CDR3 protein: CASSRDSLNPYF. The DNA for the CDR3 is TGTGCCAGCAGCCGGGACTCCTTAAATCCGTACTTC.

This clone was detected a few times. This chain links TRBV19 with TRBJ2-7; D might be TRBD1 (5 bases). Trimming shortened V by 4 bases and J by 5 bases, and 12 bases separated the two germline ends. CDR3 length: 13 residues. Germline-derived CDR1 and CDR2 are LNHDA and SQIVND (reference sequence). The CDR3: CASSTRVPHEQYF. The CDR3 DNA sequence: TGTGCCAGTAGTACCAGGGTACCTCACGAGCAGTACTTC.

The chain carries TRBV4-3 and TRBJ2-1, with a possible D match to TRBD1 (5 bases). V lost 1 base and J 11 bases, leaving 12 bases between the germline ends. CDR1 is LGHNA, CDR2 YSLEER, per germline. The CDR3 length is 13 residues. The CDR3 region has the DNA TGCGCCAGCAGCCAAGTCCGACAGACCAAGCAGTTCTTC. Protein sequence: CASSQVRQTKQFF.

This clone showed up just a few times. The chain links TRBV29-1 to TRBJ1-2, with TRBD1 matching over 10 bases. The CDR3 totals 14 residues. The V gene's germline CDR1 is SQVTM and CDR2 ANQGSEA. Germline trimming cut 4 bases from V and 4 bases from J; bases unmatched to any gene: 6. Here the CDR3 DNA reads TGCAGCGTTGGACAGGGGGCGCGTGGCTATGGCTACACCTTC. It codes for CSVGQGARGYGYTF.

The sample holds a few counts of this clone. V gene TRBV11-3 combines with J gene TRBJ2-7; 9 nucleotides line up with TRBD1. CDR1 SGHNT and CDR2 YENEEA come from the germline V gene. The CDR3 has 13 residues. V shed 6 bases, J shed 6 bases, and the junction held 6 bases outside the gene matches. This chain's CDR3 is CASSPGTGFEQYF. As DNA, the CDR3 is TGTGCCAGCAGTCCCGGGACAGGGTTCGAGCAGTACTTC.

V usage is TRBV5-6 and J usage is TRBJ1-3; D is unclear. There are 13 residues in the CDR3. V shed 4 bases and J shed 0 bases, with 5 bases lying between them. Germline CDR1 and CDR2: SGHDT and YYEEEE. The CDR3 sequence: CASSSRSGNTIYF. CDR3 in DNA: TGTGCCAGCAGCAGCCGCTCTGGAAACACCATATATTTT.

This clone was observed a few times. The V gene is TRBV5-4, the J gene TRBJ1-2; D is uncertain. Looked up from germline, CDR1 is SGHNT and CDR2 is YYREEE (reference sequence). V lost 4 bases and J 1 base, leaving 17 bases between the germline ends. CDR3 length equals 16 residues. For the CDR3, the DNA is TGTGCCAGCAGCCCTCCGATGGGAGGGTTTAACTATGGCTACACCTTC. It yields the protein CASSPPMGGFNYGYTF.

V and J are TRBV18 and TRBJ2-1; 8 positions agree with TRBD2. The junction had 5 bases not matched to a gene; V was cut back by 3 bases and J by 4 bases. The germline V gene encodes CDR1 KGHSH and CDR2 LQKENI. CDR3 size: 15 residues. CDR3 DNA: TGTGCCAGCTCACCTTCGACTAGCGATTACAATGAGCAGTTCTTC. It specifies CASSPSTSDYNEQFF.

This clone occurred a few times. The V gene is TRBV28, the J gene TRBJ1-2, with D tentatively TRBD1 (5 bases). Germline CDR1 MDHEN, CDR2 SYDVKM. This CDR3 region has 12 residues. Between the trimmed V and J ends, which lost 6 bases and 5 bases, there was a span of 10 bases. The chain's CDR3 is CASRSTVYGYTF. The CDR3, as DNA: TGTGCCAGCAGGTCGACAGTTTATGGCTACACCTTC.

The genes are TRBV30 and TRBJ1-5; tentatively, D is TRBD1 (5 bases). Germline values: CDR1 GTSNPN, CDR2 SVGIG (reference sequence). The CDR3 totals 12 residues. The V end was cut by 2 bases, the J end by 7 bases, with 9 bases between. CDR3 DNA: TGTGCCTGGAGTCAAGGGGAACAGCCCCAGCATTTT. As protein: CAWSQGEQPQHF. Together with reference TRBV30 and TRBJ1-5, the CDR3 gives the full variable domain: SQTIHQWPATLVQPVGSPLSLECTVEGTSNPNLYWYRQAAGRGLQLLFYSVGIGQISSEVPQNLSASRPQDRQFILSSKKLLLSDSGFYLCAWSQGEQPQHFGDGTRLSIL.

This clone was seen more than once but under ten times. This chain connects TRBV6-5 to TRBJ2-5; the D gene is possibly TRBD2 (5 bases). CDR1 and CDR2 from the germline V gene are MNHEY and SVGAGI. The CDR3 loop spans 14 amino acids. V was pared by 6 bases and J by 4 bases, with 15 bases between. DNA of the CDR3: TGTGCCAGCAGACACCGGGAACGTGGAGAGACCCAGTACTTC. Amino acid sequence: CASRHRERGETQYF.

The chain recombines TRBV21-1 with TRBJ1-5; TRBD1 is the table's D call and was not checked against the DNA. TRBV21-1 is given as a pseudogene. The CDR3 is 15 amino acids. CDR3 sequence (DNA): TGTGCCAGCAGCAAGGAGGACAGGGAATATCAGCCCCAGCATTTT. Protein: CASSKEDREYQPQHF.

This clone was observed a handful of times. The V and J genes are TRBV2 and TRBJ2-7; the match to TRBD1 covers 7 bases. Germline V gene lookup returns CDR1 SNHLY and CDR2 FYNNEI. V lost 1 base to trimming and J lost 2 bases; unmatched junction nucleotides: 2. CDR3 length equals 14 residues. The CDR3 here is CASSEDRGPYEQYF. In DNA, the CDR3 is TGTGCCAGCAGTGAAGACAGGGGACCCTACGAGCAGTACTTC. The full variable domain, completed using reference TRBV2 and TRBJ2-7, is EPEVTQTPSHQVTQMGQEVILRCVPISNHLYFYWYRQILGQKVEFLVSFYNNEISEKSEIFDDQFSVERPDGSNFTLKIRSTKLEDSAMYFCASSEDRGPYEQYFGPGTRLTVT.

J is TRBJ2-1 and V is TRBV2, with 13 positions matching TRBD2. Germline CDR1 SNHLY, CDR2 FYNNEI. Trimming cost V 6 bases and J 8 bases; bases outside gene matches: 4. The CDR3 contains 14 residues. CDR3 nucleotides: TGTGCCAGCAGGCTACTAGCGGGGGGGGATGAGCAGTTCTTC. Translating it yields CASRLLAGGDEQFF.

The table lists this clone with a few counts. J is TRBJ1-1 and V is TRBV19, with TRBD1 identical over 8 bases. V lost 3 bases to trimming and J lost 1 base; unmatched junction nucleotides: 13. Germline V CDR1 and CDR2: LNHDA, SQIVND (reference sequence). The CDR3 is made up of 18 amino acids. CDR3 DNA: TGTGCCAGTAGTATGATCGGACAGGGCGGCTGGGGGAACACTGAAGCTTTCTTT. Translation: CASSMIGQGGWGNTEAFF.

This clone was seen a few times. The chain couples TRBV27 to TRBJ2-3, with a weak D call TRBD1 (5 bases). Germline CDR1 is MNHEY and CDR2 is SMNVEV (reference sequence). The CDR3 contains 13 residues. V was trimmed by 4 bases and J by 4 bases, leaving 9 bases between them. This chain's CDR3 is CASSSQGADTQYF. The CDR3, as DNA: TGTGCCAGCAGTTCACAAGGGGCAGATACGCAGTATTTT.